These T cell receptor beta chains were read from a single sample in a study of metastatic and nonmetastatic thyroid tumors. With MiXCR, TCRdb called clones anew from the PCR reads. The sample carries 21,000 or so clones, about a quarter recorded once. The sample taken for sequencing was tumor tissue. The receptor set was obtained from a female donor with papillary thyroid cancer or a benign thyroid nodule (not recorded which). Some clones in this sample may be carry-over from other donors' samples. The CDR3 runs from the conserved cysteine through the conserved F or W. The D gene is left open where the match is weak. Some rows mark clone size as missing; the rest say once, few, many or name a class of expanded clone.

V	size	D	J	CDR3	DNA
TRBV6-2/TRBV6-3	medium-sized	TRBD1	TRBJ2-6	CASSLAAGQGDGANVLTF	TGTGCCAGCAGCCTCGCGGCGGGACAGGGTGATGGGGCCAACGTCCTGACTTTC
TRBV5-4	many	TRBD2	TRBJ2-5	CASSTSGSQETQYF	TGTGCCAGCAGCACTAGCGGAAGTCAAGAGACCCAGTACTTC
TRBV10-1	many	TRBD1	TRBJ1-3	CARSPQGAIDSGNTIYF	TGCGCCAGATCCCCACAGGGGGCCATAGACTCTGGAAACACCATATATTTT
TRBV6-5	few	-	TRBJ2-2	CASSDSLGSTGELFF	TGTGCCAGCAGTGACTCCCTAGGGAGCACCGGGGAGCTGTTTTTT
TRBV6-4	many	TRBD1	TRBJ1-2	CANPDREIQGNYGYTF	TGTGCCAACCCGGACAGGGAAATCCAAGGAAACTATGGCTACACCTTC
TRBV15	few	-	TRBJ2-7	CATSREFGGLYEQYF	TGTGCCACCAGCAGAGAATTCGGCGGTCTCTACGAGCAGTACTTC
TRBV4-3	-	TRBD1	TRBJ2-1	CASSQADRENEQFF	TGCGCCAGCAGCCAAGCGGACAGGGAAAATGAGCAGTTCTTC
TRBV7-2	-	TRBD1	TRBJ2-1	CASSLAGARTGHEQFF	TGTGCCAGCAGCTTAGCTGGGGCCAGGACAGGGCATGAGCAGTTCTTC
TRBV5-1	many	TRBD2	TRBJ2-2	CASSLGAGGLNTGELFF	TGCGCCAGCAGCTTGGGGGCCGGGGGGTTGAACACCGGGGAGCTGTTTTTT
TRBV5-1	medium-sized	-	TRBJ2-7	CASSLQQNYEQYF	TGCGCCAGCAGCTTGCAACAGAACTACGAGCAGTACTTC
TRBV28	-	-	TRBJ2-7	CPSSTPGIGQYF	TGTCCCAGCAGTACACCAGGGATCGGGCAGTACTTC
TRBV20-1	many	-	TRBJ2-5	CSATDRSAGGYQETQYF	TGCAGTGCTACGGACAGGTCAGCTGGAGGGTACCAAGAGACCCAGTACTTC
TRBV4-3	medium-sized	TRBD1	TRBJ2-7	CASSQAYGQGIIEQYF	TGCGCCAGCAGCCAAGCTTACGGACAGGGGATCATCGAGCAGTACTTC
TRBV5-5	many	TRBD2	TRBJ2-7	CASVKGLADQYEQYF	TGTGCCAGCGTGAAGGGACTAGCGGATCAATACGAGCAGTACTTC
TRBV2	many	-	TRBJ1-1	CASGWAGEGSTEAFF	TGTGCCAGCGGTTGGGCGGGGGAAGGTAGCACTGAAGCTTTCTTT
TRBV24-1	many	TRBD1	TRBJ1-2	CATSDLTGFGYTF	TGTGCCACCAGTGACCTGACAGGGTTTGGCTACACCTTC
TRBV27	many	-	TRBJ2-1	CASSRGFYNEQFF	TGTGCCAGCAGTCGGGGTTTCTACAATGAGCAGTTCTTC
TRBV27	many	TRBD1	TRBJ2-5	CASSSHRGIGVSGQYF	TGTGCCAGCAGTTCCCACAGGGGAATAGGGGTGAGCGGCCAGTACTTC
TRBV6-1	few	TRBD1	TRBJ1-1	CAIGGTGGARTEAFF	TGTGCCATCGGAGGGACAGGGGGCGCGAGGACTGAAGCTTTCTTT
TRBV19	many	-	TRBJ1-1	CASSGEWDTEAFF	TGTGCCAGTAGCGGGGAATGGGACACTGAAGCTTTCTTT
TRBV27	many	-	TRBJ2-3	CASSLRGSSTDTQYF	TGTGCCAGCAGTTTAAGGGGATCTAGCACAGATACGCAGTATTTT
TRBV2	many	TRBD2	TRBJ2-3	CASRWGLAGGSDTQYF	TGTGCCAGCCGGTGGGGACTAGCGGGGGGGTCAGATACGCAGTATTTT
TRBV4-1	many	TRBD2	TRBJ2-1	CASSQVRLAGANEQFF	TGCGCCAGCAGCCAAGTAAGGCTAGCGGGGGCCAATGAGCAGTTCTTC
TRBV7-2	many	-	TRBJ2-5	CASSSQIRETQYF	TGTGCCAGCAGCTCCCAGATCCGGGAGACCCAGTACTTC
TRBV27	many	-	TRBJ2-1	CASSTHGQYNEQFF	TGTGCCAGCAGTACTCATGGACAGTACAATGAGCAGTTCTTC
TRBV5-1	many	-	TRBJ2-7	CASSSAAGYEQYF	TGCGCCAGCAGCAGTGCCGCCGGCTACGAGCAGTACTTC
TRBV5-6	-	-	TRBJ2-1	CASSVPGGVKQFF	TGTGCCAGCAGCGTACCGGGCGGGGTCAAGCAGTTCTTC
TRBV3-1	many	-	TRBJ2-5	CASSQEGAPGLVYKTPQYF	TGTGCCAGCAGCCAAGAGGGGGCTCCAGGACTAGTATATAAAACACCCCAGTACTTC
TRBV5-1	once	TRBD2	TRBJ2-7	CASSLSGRRYEQYF	TGCGCCAGCAGCTTGTCCGGGAGGAGGTACGAGCAGTACTTC
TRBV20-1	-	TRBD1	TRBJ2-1	CSARGTGGYVGGDNEQFF	TGCAGTGCTAGAGGGACAGGGGGCTACGTTGGCGGGGATAATGAGCAGTTCTTC
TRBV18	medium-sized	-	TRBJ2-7	CASSPGQGLREQYF	TGTGCCAGCTCACCCGGCCAGGGTCTGAGGGAGCAGTACTTC
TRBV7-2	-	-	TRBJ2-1	CASSLGLGGLNEQFF	TGTGCCAGCAGCTTAGGGCTTGGGGGCCTCAATGAGCAGTTCTTC
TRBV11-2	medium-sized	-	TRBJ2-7	CASSPRPGPYEQYF	TGTGCCAGCAGCCCCCGGCCAGGGCCCTACGAGCAGTACTTC
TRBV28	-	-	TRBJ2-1	CASSTLGVNEQFF	TGTGCCAGCAGTACTCTTGGGGTAAATGAGCAGTTCTTC
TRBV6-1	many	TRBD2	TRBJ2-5	CASSPWRTGGGETQYF	TGTGCCAGCAGCCCCTGGCGAACGGGGGGGGGAGAGACCCAGTACTTC
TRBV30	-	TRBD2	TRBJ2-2	CAWASGGTNTVELFF	TGTGCCTGGGCTAGCGGTGGTACGAACACCGTGGAGCTGTTTTTT
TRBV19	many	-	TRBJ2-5	CASSSGRFQETQYF	TGTGCCAGTAGTAGTGGCCGTTTCCAAGAGACCCAGTACTTC
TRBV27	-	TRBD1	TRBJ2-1	CASRSTGALLVYNEQFF	TGTGCCAGCAGATCTACAGGGGCACTCCTTGTCTACAATGAGCAGTTCTTC
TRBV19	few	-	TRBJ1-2	CASSPQARSYGYTF	TGTGCCAGTAGTCCCCAGGCCAGGTCCTATGGCTACACCTTC
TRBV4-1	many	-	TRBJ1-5	CASSPREGNQPQHF	TGCGCCAGCAGCCCCAGAGAAGGAAATCAGCCCCAGCATTTT
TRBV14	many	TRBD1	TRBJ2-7	CASSTFQGGSGYEQYF	TGTGCCAGCAGCACCTTTCAAGGGGGCTCTGGGTACGAGCAGTACTTC
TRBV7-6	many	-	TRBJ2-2	CASSFGNARGVVTGELFF	TGTGCCAGCAGCTTCGGCAACGCAAGGGGGGTTGTCACCGGGGAGCTGTTTTTT
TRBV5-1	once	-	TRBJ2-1	CASSAWRGYEYNEQFF	TGCGCCAGCAGCGCCTGGAGAGGGTATGAGTACAATGAGCAGTTCTTC
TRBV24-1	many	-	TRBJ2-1	CATSEQDIYEQFF	TGTGCCACCAGTGAACAGGACATATATGAGCAGTTCTTC
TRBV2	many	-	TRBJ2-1	CASSEMKTKLHGEQFF	TGTGCCAGCAGTGAAATGAAGACGAAGCTACACGGTGAGCAGTTCTTC
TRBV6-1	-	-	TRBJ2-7	CAISGRSSNTYEQYF	TGTGCCATCAGTGGAAGGTCATCGAACACGTACGAGCAGTACTTC
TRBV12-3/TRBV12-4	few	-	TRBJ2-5	CASSLRGIQETQYF	TGTGCCAGCAGTCTTAGAGGAATCCAAGAGACCCAGTACTTC
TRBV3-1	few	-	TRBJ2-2	CASSERVLAWTNTGELFF	TGTGCCAGCAGCGAAAGAGTGCTAGCGTGGACGAACACCGGGGAGCTGTTTTTT
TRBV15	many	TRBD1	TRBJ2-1	CATSRPTGGRGYNEQFF	TGTGCCACCAGCAGGCCCACAGGGGGCCGTGGTTACAATGAGCAGTTCTTC
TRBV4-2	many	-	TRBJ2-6	CASSQDNSGANVLTF	TGTGCCAGCAGCCAAGACAACTCTGGGGCCAACGTCCTGACTTTC
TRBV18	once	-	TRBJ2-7	CASSPHVHSYEQYF	TGTGCCAGCTCACCACACGTCCACTCCTACGAGCAGTACTTC
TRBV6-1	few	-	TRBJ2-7	CASSEALWASYEQYF	TGTGCCAGCAGTGAAGCGCTATGGGCCTCCTACGAGCAGTACTTC
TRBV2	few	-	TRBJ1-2	CASSGGFQGIGGYTF	TGTGCCAGCAGTGGAGGGTTTCAGGGAATAGGAGGCTACACCTTC
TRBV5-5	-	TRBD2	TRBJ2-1	CAIGSGTTNEQFF	TGTGCCATCGGCTCCGGGACTACCAATGAGCAGTTCTTC
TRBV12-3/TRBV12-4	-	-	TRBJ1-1	CASSLSGNTEAFF	TGTGCCAGCAGTTTGTCGGGGAATACTGAAGCTTTCTTT
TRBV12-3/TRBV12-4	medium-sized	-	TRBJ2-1	CASSRDSDEQFF	TGTGCCAGCAGTCGGGACTCCGATGAGCAGTTCTTC
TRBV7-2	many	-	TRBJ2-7	CASSLVGSSYEQYF	TGTGCCAGCAGCTTAGTTGGCAGCTCCTACGAGCAGTACTTC
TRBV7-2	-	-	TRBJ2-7	CASSLAGAPEQYF	TGTGCCAGCAGCTTAGCAGGGGCCCCCGAGCAGTACTTC